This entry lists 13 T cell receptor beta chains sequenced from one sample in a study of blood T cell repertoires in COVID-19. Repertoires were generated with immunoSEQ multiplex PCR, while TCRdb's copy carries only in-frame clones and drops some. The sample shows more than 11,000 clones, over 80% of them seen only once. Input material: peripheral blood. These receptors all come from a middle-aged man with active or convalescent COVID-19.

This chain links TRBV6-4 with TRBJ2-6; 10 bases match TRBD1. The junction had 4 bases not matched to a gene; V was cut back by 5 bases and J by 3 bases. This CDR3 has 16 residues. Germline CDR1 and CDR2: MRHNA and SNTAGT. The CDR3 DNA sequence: TGTGCCAGCAGTCCGACAGGGGGCCGTGGGGCCAACGTCCTGACTTTC. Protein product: CASSPTGGRGANVLTF.

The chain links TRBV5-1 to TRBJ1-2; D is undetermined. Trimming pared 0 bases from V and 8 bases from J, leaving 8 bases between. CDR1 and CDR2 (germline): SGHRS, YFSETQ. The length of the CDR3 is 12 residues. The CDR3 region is CASSLVVGGYTF. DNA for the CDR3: TGCGCCAGCAGCTTGGTGGTCGGGGGCTACACCTTC.

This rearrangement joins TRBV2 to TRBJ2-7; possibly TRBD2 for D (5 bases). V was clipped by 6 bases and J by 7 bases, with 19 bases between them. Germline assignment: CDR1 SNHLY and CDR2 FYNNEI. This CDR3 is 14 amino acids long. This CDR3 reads CASRVASSLDEQYF. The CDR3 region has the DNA TGTGCCAGCAGGGTAGCGAGTTCCTTGGATGAGCAGTACTTC. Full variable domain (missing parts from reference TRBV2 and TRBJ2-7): EPEVTQTPSHQVTQMGQEVILRCVPISNHLYFYWYRQILGQKVEFLVSFYNNEISEKSEIFDDQFSVERPDGSNFTLKIRSTKLEDSAMYFCASRVASSLDEQYFGPGTRLTVT.

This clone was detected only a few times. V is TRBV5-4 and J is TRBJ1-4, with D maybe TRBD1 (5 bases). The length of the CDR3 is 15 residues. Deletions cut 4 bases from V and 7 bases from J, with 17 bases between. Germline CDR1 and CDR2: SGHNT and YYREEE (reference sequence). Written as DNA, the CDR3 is TGTGCCAGCAGCGCGGGACTGACCGACATTGAAAAACTGTTTTTT. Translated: CASSAGLTDIEKLFF.

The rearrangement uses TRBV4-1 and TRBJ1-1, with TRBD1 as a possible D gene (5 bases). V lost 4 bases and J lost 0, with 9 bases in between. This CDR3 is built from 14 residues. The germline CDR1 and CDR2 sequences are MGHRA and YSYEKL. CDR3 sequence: CASSPQGMNTEAFF. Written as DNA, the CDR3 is TGCGCCAGCAGCCCCCAGGGTATGAACACTGAAGCTTTCTTT.

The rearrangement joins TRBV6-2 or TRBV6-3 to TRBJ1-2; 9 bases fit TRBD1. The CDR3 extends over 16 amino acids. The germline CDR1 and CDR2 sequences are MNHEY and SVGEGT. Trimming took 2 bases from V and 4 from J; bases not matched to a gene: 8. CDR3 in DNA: TGTGCCAGCAGTTACCCAGGACAGGGGCGGCTCTATGGCTACACCTTC. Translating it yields CASSYPGQGRLYGYTF.

Here the CDR3 DNA reads TGTGCCAGCAGTTCCCAGAAAGGAGGTGGAAACACCATATATTTT. Translated, it gives CASSSQKGGGNTIYF. This chain links TRBV6-5 with TRBJ1-3; D ambiguous. Germline V gene lookup returns CDR1 MNHEY and CDR2 SVGAGI. The CDR3 totals 15 residues. V was trimmed by 4 bases and J by 3 bases, leaving 13 bases between them.

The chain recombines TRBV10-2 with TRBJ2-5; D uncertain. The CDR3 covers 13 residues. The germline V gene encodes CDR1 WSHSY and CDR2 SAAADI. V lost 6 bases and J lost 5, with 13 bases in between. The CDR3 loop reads CASSRSTWETQYF. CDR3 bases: TGCGCCAGCAGCCGCTCCACTTGGGAGACCCAGTACTTC.

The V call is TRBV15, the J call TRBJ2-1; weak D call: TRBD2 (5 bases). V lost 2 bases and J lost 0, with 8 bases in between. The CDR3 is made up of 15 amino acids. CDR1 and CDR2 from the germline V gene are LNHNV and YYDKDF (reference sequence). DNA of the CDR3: TGTGCCACCAGCAGATCAGGAGGCTCCTACAATGAGCAGTTCTTC. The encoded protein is CATSRSGGSYNEQFF. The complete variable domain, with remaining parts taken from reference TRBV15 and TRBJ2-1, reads DAMVIQNPRYQVTQFGKPVTLSCSQTLNHNVMYWYQQKSSQAPKLLFHYYDKDFNNEADTPDNFQSRRPNTSFCFLDIRSPGLGDTAMYLCATSRSGGSYNEQFFGPGTRLTVL.

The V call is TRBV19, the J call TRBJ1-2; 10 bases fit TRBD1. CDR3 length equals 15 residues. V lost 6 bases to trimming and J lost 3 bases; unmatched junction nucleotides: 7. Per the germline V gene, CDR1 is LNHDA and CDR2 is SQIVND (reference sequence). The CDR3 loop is CASSMWGTGDYGYTF. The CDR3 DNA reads TGTGCCAGTAGCATGTGGGGGACAGGGGACTATGGCTACACCTTC. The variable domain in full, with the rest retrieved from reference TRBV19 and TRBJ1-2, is DGGITQSPKYLFRKEGQNVTLSCEQNLNHDAMYWYRQDPGQGLRLIYYSQIVNDFQKGDIAEGYSVSREKKESFPLTVTSAQKNPTAFYLCASSMWGTGDYGYTFGSGTRLTVV.

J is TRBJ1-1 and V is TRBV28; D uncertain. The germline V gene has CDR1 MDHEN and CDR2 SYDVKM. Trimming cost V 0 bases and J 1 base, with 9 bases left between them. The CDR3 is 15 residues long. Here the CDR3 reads CASSLWAERNTEAFF. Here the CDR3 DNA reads TGTGCCAGCAGTTTATGGGCCGAAAGGAACACTGAAGCTTTCTTT. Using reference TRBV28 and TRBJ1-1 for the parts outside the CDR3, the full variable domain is DVKVTQSSRYLVKRTGEKVFLECVQDMDHENMFWYRQDPGLGLRLIYFSYDVKMKEKGDIPEGYSVSREKKERFSLILESASTNQTSMYLCASSLWAERNTEAFFGQGTRLTVV.

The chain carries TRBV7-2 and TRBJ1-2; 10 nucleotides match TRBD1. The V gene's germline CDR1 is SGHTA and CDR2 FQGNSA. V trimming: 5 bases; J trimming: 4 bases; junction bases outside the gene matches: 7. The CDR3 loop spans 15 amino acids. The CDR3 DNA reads TGTGCCAGCAGCCCCTCCGGACAGGGGGGCTATGGCTACACCTTC. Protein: CASSPSGQGGYGYTF.

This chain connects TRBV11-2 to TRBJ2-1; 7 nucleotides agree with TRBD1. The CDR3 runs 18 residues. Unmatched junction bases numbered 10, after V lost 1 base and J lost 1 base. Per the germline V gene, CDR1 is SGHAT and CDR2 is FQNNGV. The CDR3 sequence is CASSLVGQHDRSYNEQFF. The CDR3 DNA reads TGTGCCAGCAGCTTAGTGGGACAGCACGACCGTTCCTACAATGAGCAGTTCTTC.